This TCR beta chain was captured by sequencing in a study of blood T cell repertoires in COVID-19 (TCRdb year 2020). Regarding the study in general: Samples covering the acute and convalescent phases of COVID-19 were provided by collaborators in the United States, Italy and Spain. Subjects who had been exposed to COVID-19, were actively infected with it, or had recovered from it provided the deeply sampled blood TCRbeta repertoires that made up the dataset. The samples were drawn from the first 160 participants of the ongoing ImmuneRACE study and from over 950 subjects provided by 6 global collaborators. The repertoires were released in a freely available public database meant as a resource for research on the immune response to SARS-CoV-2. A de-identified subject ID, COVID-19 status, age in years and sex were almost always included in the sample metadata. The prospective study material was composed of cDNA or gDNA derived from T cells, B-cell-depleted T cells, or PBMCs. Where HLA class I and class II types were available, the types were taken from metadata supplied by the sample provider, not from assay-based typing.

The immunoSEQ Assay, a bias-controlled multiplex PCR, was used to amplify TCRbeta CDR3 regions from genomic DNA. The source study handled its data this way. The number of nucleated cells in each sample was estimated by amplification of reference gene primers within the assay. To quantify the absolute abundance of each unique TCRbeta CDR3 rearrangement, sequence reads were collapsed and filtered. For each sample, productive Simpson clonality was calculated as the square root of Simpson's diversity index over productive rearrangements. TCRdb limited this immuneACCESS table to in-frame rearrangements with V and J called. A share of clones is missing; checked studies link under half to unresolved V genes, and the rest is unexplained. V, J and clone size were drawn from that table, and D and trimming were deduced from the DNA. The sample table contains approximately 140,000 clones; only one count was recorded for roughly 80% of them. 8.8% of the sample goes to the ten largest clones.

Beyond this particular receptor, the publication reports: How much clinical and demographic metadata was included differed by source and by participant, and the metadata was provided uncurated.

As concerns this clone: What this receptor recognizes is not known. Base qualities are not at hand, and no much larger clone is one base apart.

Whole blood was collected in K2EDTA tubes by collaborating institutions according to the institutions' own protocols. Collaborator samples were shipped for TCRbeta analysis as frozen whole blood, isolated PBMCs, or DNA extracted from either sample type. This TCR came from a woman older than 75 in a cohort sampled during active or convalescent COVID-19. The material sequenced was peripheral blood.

The DNA sequence is TGTGCCAGCAGCCCACCGTCCCCCCTAGCCCGGGACCAAGAGACCCAGTACTTC. Its amino acids are CASSPPSPLARDQETQYF. Recombination connected TRBV9 to TRBJ2-5, with a weak D call of TRBD2 (5 bases match). The CDR3 numbers 18 residues from cysteine through phenylalanine. Only the CDR3 part of the read is kept: 54 bases, read in frame from the first base. Trimming at the junction amounts to 4 bases on V and 0 bases on J, and the germline ends lie 22 bases apart. According to the germline V gene, CDR1 reads SGDLS and CDR2 reads YYNGEE.